Shown below are 10 T cell receptor beta chains from a single sample sequenced in a study of T cells expressing NK-cell markers (dated by TCRdb to 2018 to 2021). The method was 5' RACE. This sample was sequenced with an Illumina HiSeq 2000. After the reads were reprocessed by TCRdb, one entry was made per CDR3 protein sequence, with no DNA. The sample's clone listing holds more than 400,000 distinct CDR3 sequences. Clones ranked in the top ten supply roughly 8% of the sample. The sequenced sample consisted of blood T cells: a sorted CD56 or NKG2C T cell subset, CD4+ or CD8+ T cells, or bulk PBMC T cells (not recorded which). The origin of the receptors is a woman aged 18 to 75 in good health.

This chain links TRBV6-2 or TRBV6-3 with TRBJ2-6; lacking DNA, the TRBD1 call made by TCRdb goes unchecked. Germline V gene data show CDR1 as MNHEY and CDR2 as SVGEGT. The CDR3 totals 16 residues. The CDR3 spells CASSLQGLTGANVLTF.

CDR3 protein: CASRRGTQAEMYTEAFF. The V and J genes are TRBV6-1 and TRBJ1-1; there is no DNA to check the TCRdb D call of TRBD1. Germline V gene data show CDR1 as MNHNS and CDR2 as SASEGT. The CDR3 covers 17 residues.

The chain joins TRBV6-5 to TRBJ1-2; TCRdb's assignment of TRBD1 cannot be checked, as there is no DNA. The CDR3 is 12 residues long. Germline CDR1 is MNHEY and CDR2 is SVGAGI. This CDR3 is CASSRDSYGYTF.

The chain couples TRBV27 to TRBJ2-5. Per the germline V gene, CDR1 is MNHEY and CDR2 is SMNVEV (reference sequence). This CDR3 is 14 amino acids long. The chain's CDR3 is CASSSSLGAETQYF.

The V call is TRBV29-1, the J call TRBJ2-2; TCRdb's D call, TRBD1, is unchecked because there is no DNA. The CDR3 is 18 residues long. Looked up from germline, CDR1 is SQVTM and CDR2 is ANQGSEA. This CDR3 is CSYRGPLRQGSGTGELFF.

J is TRBJ2-3 and V is TRBV25-1; the D call of TRBD2 rests on TCRdb alone, since no DNA is present to check it. The length of the CDR3 is 13 residues. The germline V gene has CDR1 MGHDK and CDR2 SYGVNS. CDR3 in amino acids: CASSPGLAHTQYF.

J is TRBJ2-2 and V is TRBV19; the TRBD1 assignment by TCRdb is unverifiable without DNA. The germline CDR1 and CDR2 sequences are LNHDA and SQIVND (reference sequence). The CDR3 runs 17 residues. This CDR3 is CASSLRGGTENTGELFF.

V is TRBV20-1 and J is TRBJ2-1. The CDR3 is 15 residues long. Germline loops: CDR1 DFQATT, CDR2 SNEGSKA (reference sequence). This CDR3 is CSARDLTSGSNEQFF.

This chain connects TRBV4-3 to TRBJ2-3; as DNA is missing, the TRBD1 call by TCRdb cannot be tested. Germline V CDR1 and CDR2: LGHNA, YSLEER. The CDR3 totals 17 residues. This CDR3 reads CASSPTSGQGNTDTQYF.

This chain uses TRBV20-1 with TRBJ2-1; TCRdb proposes TRBD2, but this gene call is untestable without DNA. CDR3 length: 19 amino acids. Germline values: CDR1 DFQATT, CDR2 SNEGSKA (reference sequence). The CDR3 spells CSARGGLADDYSSYNEQFF.